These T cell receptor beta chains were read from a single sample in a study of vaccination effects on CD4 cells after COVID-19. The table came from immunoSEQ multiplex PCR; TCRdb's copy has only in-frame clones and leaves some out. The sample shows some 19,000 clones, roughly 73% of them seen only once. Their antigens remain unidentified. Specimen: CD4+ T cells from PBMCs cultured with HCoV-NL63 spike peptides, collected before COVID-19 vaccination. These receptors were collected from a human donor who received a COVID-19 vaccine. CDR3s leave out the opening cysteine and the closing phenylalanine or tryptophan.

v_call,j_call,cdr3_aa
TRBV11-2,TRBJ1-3,ASSLDPRDSGNTIY
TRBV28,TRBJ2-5,ASSAPGTGGETQY
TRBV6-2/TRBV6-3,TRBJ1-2,ASSTLAFGGYT
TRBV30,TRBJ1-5,AWSGDGRQPQH
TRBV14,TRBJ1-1,ASSQARDTEAF
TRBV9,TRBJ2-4,ASSVSPLAKNIQY
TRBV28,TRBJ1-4,ASSLTLPGVGEKLF
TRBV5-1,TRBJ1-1,ASSPGGRTEAF
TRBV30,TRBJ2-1,AWSGTDYNEQF
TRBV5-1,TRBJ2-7,ASSFASGGYEQY
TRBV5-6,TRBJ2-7,ASSRTSGGAYEQY
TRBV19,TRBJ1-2,ASSTGYNIINYGYT
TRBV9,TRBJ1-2,ASSLELGGLGVGYT
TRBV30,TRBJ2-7,AWSRPRTAGEQY
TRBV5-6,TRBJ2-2,ASSLWRDYTGELF
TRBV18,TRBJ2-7,ASSSASTSGGTYEQY
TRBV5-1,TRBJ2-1,ASSLSGSSSYNEQF
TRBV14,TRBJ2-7,ASSPTAYYEQY
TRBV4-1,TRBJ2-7,ASSQLAGVYEQY
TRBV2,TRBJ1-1,ASHAGWANTEAF
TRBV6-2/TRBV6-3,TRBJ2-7,ASSFTGQGPYEQY
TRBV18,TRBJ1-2,ASSPDPSHGYT
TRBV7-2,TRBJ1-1,ASSLGSRATTPAF
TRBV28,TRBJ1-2,ASSVMAGSWNYGYT
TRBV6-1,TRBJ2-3,ASSPFTASTDTQY
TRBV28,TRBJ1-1,ASRAGGMNTEAF
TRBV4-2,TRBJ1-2,ASSQVGAGRSNYGYT
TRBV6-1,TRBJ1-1,ASSDSLNTEAF